This T cell receptor beta chain comes out of a study of blood T cells in healthy people across ages. Primers used in a second PCR of about 6 to 11 cycles were a sample-barcoded 5' primer and a J-beta primer mix. TCRdb re-called the 5' RACE reads through MiXCR, storing one row per CDR3 protein. The sample includes about 630,000 distinct CDR3 sequences, 20% to 25% of them seen just once. Points from the study as a whole: A roughly linear age-dependent decrease characterized TCR beta diversity per million T cells.

Donors each provided around 9 milliliters of peripheral blood. Germline V CDR1 and CDR2: SNHLY, FYNNEI. This CDR3 comprises 15 residues. Trimming removed 4 bases from V and 2 bases from J, with 13 bases in between. This clonotype has only a few counts. Its antigen is not known. This chain connects TRBV2 to TRBJ2-3; D is possibly TRBD1 (6 bases). Sequenced material: blood. The source of this sequence is a man in his 70s in good health. The CDR3 nucleotides are TGTGCCAGCAGTGTTGGGCAGGGGAACACAGATACGCAGTATTTT. It translates to CASSVGQGNTDTQYF.